This T cell receptor beta chain derives from a study of cytomegalovirus exposure and HLA in healthy donors (dated by TCRdb to 2016 to 2017). A note on the overall study: An earlier analysis of roughly 570 of the donors reported approximately 260 Gb of sequence data and 90 million to 120 million unique TCR beta sequences obtained from some 170 million T cells. Every discovery cohort repertoire had been produced on one sequencing platform. Using immunosequencing, the study profiled T cell repertoires from about 620 subjects and related those repertoires to cytomegalovirus serostatus. In addition to the first cohort of around 670 subjects, a separate validation cohort of under 150 different subjects was used. The study aimed to test whether cataloging public T cell receptors could reveal signatures of past pathogen exposure. On average, roughly 200,000 unique TCR beta nucleotide sequences were sequenced per donor among some 430 genotyped donors of the cohort, with 15% to 20% of those sequences being non-productive. An early release that covered about 600 HLA-typed donors contained approximately 300 gigabases of sequencing data and 80 million or so unique TCR sequences. Typing coverage differed by locus: A, B, C, DRB1 and DQB1 were typed in roughly 620-640 donors, DQA1 in about 510, DPA1 in around 610, and DPB1 in 450 to 490. HLA typing covered class I and class II loci at four-digit resolution. The genetic ancestry cluster associated with self-reported Caucasian donors included 80% to 90% of the roughly 400 genotyped donors. Alongside the repertoire data, information on donor age, sex, ethnicity and CMV serostatus was compiled. The study combined high-throughput TCR immunosequencing, statistical association of individual TCRs with disease status, and machine learning to predict cytomegalovirus infection status. In a later genetic analysis, genome-wide SNP genotypes for about 55% of the roughly 700 donors were used, and that subset was treated as a discovery cohort. The later analysis used no new phenotypic data to find candidate immune exposures, relying instead on TCR beta sequences and their occurrence across donors. Four to six DR-DQ haplotypes were handled as single units for association and clustering, since linkage in the cohort was strong. In an earlier analysis of roughly 580 of the donors, high-throughput TCR beta sequencing was used to judge whether each TCR beta V gene segment behaved as functional or pseudogenic. A later analysis re-examined previously published TCR beta repertoires from 600 to 700 donors and added high-resolution HLA genotyping to investigate patterns of TCR occurrence.

Via the germline V gene, CDR1 is SGHVS and CDR2 FNYEAQ. The CDR3 holds 18 amino acids from the cysteine to the phenylalanine. Solely the CDR3 DNA is kept, with 54 bases framed from the first base. V is pruned by 2 bases and J by 1 base, leaving 10 bases of the junction without a gene match. Of note for this clone: No cognate antigen has been identified for it. No base qualities exist here, and no much larger clone lies one base off it.

The protocol used for the library was the immunoSEQ multiplex PCR assay. For the multiplex PCR, a mixture combining 60 forward primers for TCR Vbeta segments and 13 reverse primers for TCR Jbeta segments was used. The CDR3 region of rearranged TCR beta genes was amplified from genomic DNA with a multiplex PCR assay. Amplified TCR beta libraries were sequenced as 87-base-pair reads on the Illumina HiSeq System. Regarding the original processing steps: Across the 700 or so repertoires, a later analysis counted about 81 million unique TCR beta chains, 8.5 million to 12 million of which were shared by at least two donors. Raw reads were error-corrected and collapsed into unique sequences with a nearest-neighbor algorithm that merged closely related sequences to remove PCR and sequencing errors. To assign V, D and J gene segments, CDR3 sequences were aligned to IMGT reference sequences. For a sequence to be retained, a match of at least six nucleotides to both a V gene segment and a J gene segment was required. A rearrangement was called productive if the CDR3 had no stop codons and remained in frame with V and J, and every other rearrangement was called non-productive. CDR3 was defined according to IMGT convention as the region running from the second conserved V-encoded cysteine to the conserved J-encoded phenylalanine. Sequences without an unambiguous match to a single V gene segment were excluded from the earlier analysis of 450 to 650 of the donors. An earlier analysis of a few hundred of the donors called V segments functional above 56.7% productive rearrangements and segregating when the between-donor standard deviation exceeded 5%. A statistical classification framework was built to diagnose cytomegalovirus status from the catalog of TCR beta chain sequences. In a later analysis, V and J genes were assigned by comparing TCR nucleotide sequences against IMGT/GENE-DB human TR gene sequences. In a later analysis, CDR3 sequences and most-parsimonious VDJ recombination scenarios were assigned using the TCRdist pipeline. In a later analysis, each TCR beta chain was defined by its CDR3 amino acid sequence together with its V-gene family, and reads without a unique V-gene family were excluded. To address suspected cross-contamination and a sequencing artifact, a later analysis removed around 600 highly shared, low-generation-probability nucleotide sequences. A later analysis calculated a clonal expansion index for each public chain from normalized within-repertoire ranks of inferred template counts. In a later analysis, generation probabilities were computed with a VDJ recombination model fitted to out-of-frame rearrangements, and the resulting probabilities were checked against IGoR. In a later analysis, TCR-TCR, TCR-HLA and TCR-CMV co-occurrence was scored with hypergeometric tests, and a repertoire-size bias correction was applied to TCR pairs. A later analysis estimated false discovery rates by permuting HLA or CMV assignments 20 times. A later analysis grouped co-occurring TCRs with DBSCAN, adding TCRdist sequence similarity when clustering within HLA-allele-positive subsets. Co-occurrence clustering excluded repertoires with fewer than 30,000 or more than 120,000 public chains, plus five with anomalous nucleotide sharing. This immuneACCESS table, as held by TCRdb, lists in-frame sequences with V and J called but not all clones. Of the missing ones, under half trace to an unresolved V gene in checked studies; the others have no known cause. The D gene and trimming were derived from the DNA, and the V and J assignments and clone size from that table. This sample is represented by some 250,000 clones; about 80% of them were singletons. The top ten clonotypes cover around 5% of the sample.

Study-level results and caveats: It was suggested by the authors that the approach could potentially be generalized to other disease states and immunological phenotypes. The presence/absence analyses assumed that sequencing depth was roughly uniform across donors, and that assumption may not be true. This cohort had only TCR beta chains sequenced, and the lack of alpha or paired-chain data limited which features could be detected. In a later genetic analysis, a missense DCLRE1C variant was associated with V-gene and J-gene trimming of TCR beta chains, and the association was replicated in an independent cohort. A further reported finding was that TCR beta sequences accurately predicted the HLA-A and HLA-B alleles for most subjects in the first cohort. In an earlier analysis of more than 450 of the donors, most TCR beta V segments were observed in productive rearrangements about 90% or about 30% of the time, broadly matching IMGT annotations. In a later analysis, most CMV-associated TCR beta chains were found to appear HLA-restricted, with HLA associations seemingly driven largely by CMV exposure. CMV serostatus was the only immune exposure information available for the cohort. A later analysis found that TCR association rates varied across HLA loci, with DRB1 alleles showing the most associated TCRs and HLA-C alleles the fewest. Three of the identified cytomegalovirus-associated TCR beta chains were confirmed in vitro to be specific for cytomegalovirus antigens. In a later analysis, about 17,000 TCR beta sequences were associated with specific HLA alleles at a false discovery rate of 0.05. Cytomegalovirus status was reported to be diagnosed by the classifier with high specificity and sensitivity in both the original and validation cohorts. A later analysis reported that several top co-occurrence clusters appeared linked to parvovirus B19, influenza, CMV and Epstein-Barr virus. Compared with equally common non-associated chains, HLA-associated TCR beta chains in a later analysis were more clonally expanded and had lower generation probabilities. Correlated functional status among segregating V segments might reflect linkage disequilibrium, but an unknown experimental factor could not be ruled out. In the study, approximately 150 TCR beta chains were listed as associated with cytomegalovirus. A cluster of highly shared sequence variants was judged likely to be a technical artifact of the sequencing pipeline. Some IMGT-functional V segments, including TRBV6-2 and TRBV6-3, could not be distinguished by the 87-base-pair reads and were therefore excluded. When HLA alleles, especially DR and DQ, strongly co-occurred, TCR associations were difficult to assign to individual alleles. According to a later genetic analysis, donors in an Asian-associated ancestry cluster had fewer N-insertions in productive TCRs than the approximately 670-donor mean. Because counts were too low, about 18 rarely observed V segments, including chromosome 9 orphons, were excluded from the earlier analysis of several hundred of the donors. Most TCR sequences were seen in very few donors, while some public TCRs were found in many individuals. Because some donors lacked HLA typing at each locus, the association tests relied only on the typed subset.

The cohort was made up of 666 healthy bone marrow donors. Cohort members were all nominally healthy when sampled, although unrecorded immune exposures were likely present. The donor tested CMV seropositive and was one of the 289 seropositive cohort members. Each donor provided a peripheral blood sample, and peripheral blood mononuclear cells were used for TCR beta sequencing. Genomic DNA extraction from the blood cell samples was performed with the Qiagen DNeasy Blood Extraction Kit. Sequencing used PBMCs. The chain couples TRBV7-6 to TRBJ1-4, and TRBD1 matches 7 of the central bases. The source of this sequence is a middle-aged woman in good health and CMV-seropositive. The CDR3 loop reads CASSLKGRGAQTNEKLFF. DNA sequence: TGTGCCAGCAGCTTAAAGGGCAGGGGGGCCCAAACTAATGAAAAACTGTTTTTT.